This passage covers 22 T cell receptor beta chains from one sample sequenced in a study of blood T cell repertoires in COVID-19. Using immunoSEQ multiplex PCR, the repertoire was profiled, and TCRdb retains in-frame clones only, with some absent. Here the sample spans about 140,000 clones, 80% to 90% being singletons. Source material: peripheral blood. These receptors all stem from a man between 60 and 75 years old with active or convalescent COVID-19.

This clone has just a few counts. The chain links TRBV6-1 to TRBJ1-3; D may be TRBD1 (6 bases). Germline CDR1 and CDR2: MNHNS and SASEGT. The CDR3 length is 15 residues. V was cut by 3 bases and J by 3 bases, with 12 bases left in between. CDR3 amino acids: CASSDPAGVGNTIYF. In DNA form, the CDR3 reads TGTGCCAGCAGTGACCCCGCAGGGGTTGGAAACACCATATATTTT.

CDR3 amino acids: CASSQSTVPTDTQYF. The CDR3 coding sequence is TGTGCCAGCAGCCAGTCAACAGTTCCCACAGATACGCAGTATTTT. The chain employs TRBV3-1 (or the pseudogene TRBV3-2) and TRBJ2-3; D call uncertain. The CDR3 has 15 amino acids. Trimming left V 3 bases short and J 2 bases short, with 12 bases between. The V gene's germline CDR1 is LGHDT and CDR2 YNNKEL (reference sequence).

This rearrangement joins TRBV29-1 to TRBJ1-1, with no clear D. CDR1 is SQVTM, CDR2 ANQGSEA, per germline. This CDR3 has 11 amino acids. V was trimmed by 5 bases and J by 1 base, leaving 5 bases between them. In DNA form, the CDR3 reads TGCAGCGTTAGCGCGAACACTGAAGCTTTCTTT. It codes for CSVSANTEAFF.

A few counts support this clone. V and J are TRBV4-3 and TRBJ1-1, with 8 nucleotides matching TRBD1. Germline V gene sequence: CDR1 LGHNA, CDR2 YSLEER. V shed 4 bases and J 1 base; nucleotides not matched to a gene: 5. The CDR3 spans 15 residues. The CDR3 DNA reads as TGCGCCAGCAGCCGGGCAGGGGGCGGGAACACTGAAGCTTTCTTT. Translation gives CASSRAGGGNTEAFF.

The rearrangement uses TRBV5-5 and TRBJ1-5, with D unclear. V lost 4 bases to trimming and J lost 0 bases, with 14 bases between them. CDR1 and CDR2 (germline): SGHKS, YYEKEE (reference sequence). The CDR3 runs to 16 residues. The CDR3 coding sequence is TGTGCCAGCAGCCCCTCGGGAAGGTATAGCAATCAGCCCCAGCATTTT. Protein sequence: CASSPSGRYSNQPQHF.

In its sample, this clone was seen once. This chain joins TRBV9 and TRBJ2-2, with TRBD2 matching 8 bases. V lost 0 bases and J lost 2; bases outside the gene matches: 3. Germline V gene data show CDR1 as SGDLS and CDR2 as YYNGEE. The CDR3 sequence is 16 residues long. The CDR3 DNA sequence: TGTGCCAGCAGCGTAGCGGGGGGGACCAACACCGGGGAGCTGTTTTTT. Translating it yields CASSVAGGTNTGELFF.

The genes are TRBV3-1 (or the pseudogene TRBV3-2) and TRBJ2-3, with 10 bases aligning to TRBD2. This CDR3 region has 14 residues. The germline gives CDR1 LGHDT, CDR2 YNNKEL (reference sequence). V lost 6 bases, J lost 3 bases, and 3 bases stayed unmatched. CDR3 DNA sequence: TGTGCCAGCAGTACTAGCGGGAAGACAGATACGCAGTATTTT. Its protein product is CASSTSGKTDTQYF.

As DNA, the CDR3 is TGTGCCAGCAGTGAAGCAGGGGGTAGCAATCAGCCCCAGCATTTT. Translating it yields CASSEAGGSNQPQHF. The chain employs TRBV2 and TRBJ1-5; possible D gene TRBD1, 6 bases. The CDR3 runs to 15 residues. Germline assignment: CDR1 SNHLY and CDR2 FYNNEI. Between the trimmed V and J ends, which lost 0 bases and 0 bases, there was a span of 6 bases.

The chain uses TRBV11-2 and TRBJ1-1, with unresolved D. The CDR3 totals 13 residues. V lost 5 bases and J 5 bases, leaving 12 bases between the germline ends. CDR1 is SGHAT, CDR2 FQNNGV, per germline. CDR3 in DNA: TGTGCCAGCAGCGCGTATCAGAGGACTGAAGCTTTCTTT. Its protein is CASSAYQRTEAFF.

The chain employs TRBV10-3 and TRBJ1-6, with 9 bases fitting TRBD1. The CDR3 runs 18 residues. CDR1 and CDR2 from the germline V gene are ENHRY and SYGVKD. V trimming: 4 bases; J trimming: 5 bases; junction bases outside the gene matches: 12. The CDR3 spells CAISGDRVNSANNSPLHF. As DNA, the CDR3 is TGTGCCATCAGTGGGGACAGGGTTAATTCGGCGAATAATTCACCCCTCCACTTT.

CDR3 DNA sequence: TGTGCCAGTAGTAGGGGGGACAGGGGGCACGGATCTAACTATGGCTACACCTTC. Translation: CASSRGDRGHGSNYGYTF. The V call is TRBV19, the J call TRBJ1-2, with TRBD1 identical over 12 bases. The CDR3 spans 18 residues. Germline V lookup: CDR1 LNHDA, CDR2 SQIVND (reference sequence). V lost 4 bases and J lost 0; bases outside the gene matches: 9.

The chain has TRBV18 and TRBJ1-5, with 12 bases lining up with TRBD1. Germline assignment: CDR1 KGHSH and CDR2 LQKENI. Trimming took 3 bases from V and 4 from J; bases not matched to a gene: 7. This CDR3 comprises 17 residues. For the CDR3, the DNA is TGTGCCAGCTCACCTGCGGGACAGGGGGCTGGAAATCAGCCCCAGCATTTT. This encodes CASSPAGQGAGNQPQHF.

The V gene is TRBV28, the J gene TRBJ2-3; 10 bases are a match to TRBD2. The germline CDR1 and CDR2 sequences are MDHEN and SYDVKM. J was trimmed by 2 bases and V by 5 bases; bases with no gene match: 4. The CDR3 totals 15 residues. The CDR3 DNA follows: TGTGCCAGCAGTACAACTAGCGGGGCCACAGATACGCAGTATTTT. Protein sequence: CASSTTSGATDTQYF.

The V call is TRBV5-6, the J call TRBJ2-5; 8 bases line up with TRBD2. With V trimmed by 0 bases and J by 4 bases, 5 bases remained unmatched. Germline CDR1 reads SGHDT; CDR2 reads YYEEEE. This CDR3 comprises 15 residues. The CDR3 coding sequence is TGTGCCAGCAGCTTGGCCACGGGGGGGAGAGAGACCCAGTACTTC. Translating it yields CASSLATGGRETQYF.

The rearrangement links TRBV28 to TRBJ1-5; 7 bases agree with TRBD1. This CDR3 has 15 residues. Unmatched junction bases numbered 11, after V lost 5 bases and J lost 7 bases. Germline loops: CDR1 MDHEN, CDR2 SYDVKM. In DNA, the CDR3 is TGTGCCAGCAGTCTAAACACAGGGGATGGGCAGCCCCAGCATTTT. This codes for CASSLNTGDGQPQHF.

The CDR3 nucleotides are TGCGCCAGCAGCTTGGGACAGGTGTCCTACAATGAGCAGTTCTTC. As protein: CASSLGQVSYNEQFF. The chain is built from TRBV5-1 and TRBJ2-1, with D possibly matching TRBD1 (6 bases). The germline V and J ends were trimmed by 0 bases and 1 base, with 8 bases remaining between them. The V gene's germline CDR1 is SGHRS and CDR2 YFSETQ. The CDR3 is 15 amino acids.

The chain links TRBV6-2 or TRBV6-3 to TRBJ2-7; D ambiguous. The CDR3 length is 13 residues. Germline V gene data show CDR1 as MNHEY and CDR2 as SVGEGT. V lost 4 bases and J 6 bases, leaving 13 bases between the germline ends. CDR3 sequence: CASSLQLKPEQYF. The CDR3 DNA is TGTGCCAGCAGTTTACAGCTGAAGCCCGAGCAGTACTTC.

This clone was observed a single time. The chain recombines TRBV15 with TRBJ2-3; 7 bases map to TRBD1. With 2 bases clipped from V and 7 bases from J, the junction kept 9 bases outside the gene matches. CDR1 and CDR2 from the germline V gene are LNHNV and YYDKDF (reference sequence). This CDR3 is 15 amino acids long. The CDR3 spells CATSRPGGSTYTQYF. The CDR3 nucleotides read TGTGCCACCAGCAGACCAGGGGGTAGCACTTATACGCAGTATTTT.

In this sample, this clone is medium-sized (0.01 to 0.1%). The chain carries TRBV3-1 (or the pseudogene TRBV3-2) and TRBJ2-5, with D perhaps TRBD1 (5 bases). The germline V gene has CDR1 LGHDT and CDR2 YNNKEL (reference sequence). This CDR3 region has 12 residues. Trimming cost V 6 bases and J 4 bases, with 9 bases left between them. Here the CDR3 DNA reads TGTGCCAGCAGGGACAACTTAGAGACCCAGTACTTC. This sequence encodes CASRDNLETQYF.

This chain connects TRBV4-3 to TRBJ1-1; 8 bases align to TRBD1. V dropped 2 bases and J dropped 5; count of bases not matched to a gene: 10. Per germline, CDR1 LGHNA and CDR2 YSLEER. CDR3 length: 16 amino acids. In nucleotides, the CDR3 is TGCGCCAGCAGCCAAATTCCGGACAGGGAAAGAACTGAAGCTTTCTTT. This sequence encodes CASSQIPDRERTEAFF.

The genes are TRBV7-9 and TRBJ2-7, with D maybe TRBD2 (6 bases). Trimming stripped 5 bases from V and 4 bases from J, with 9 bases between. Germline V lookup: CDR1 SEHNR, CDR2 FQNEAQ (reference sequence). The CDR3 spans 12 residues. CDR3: CASSPEGYEQYF. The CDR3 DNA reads TGTGCCAGCAGCCCGGAGGGATACGAGCAGTACTTC.

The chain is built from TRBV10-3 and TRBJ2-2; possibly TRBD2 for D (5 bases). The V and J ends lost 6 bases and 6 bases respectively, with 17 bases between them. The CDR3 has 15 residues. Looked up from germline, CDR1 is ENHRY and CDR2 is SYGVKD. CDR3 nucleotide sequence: TGTGCCATCAGGGGAACCGGGATCCTTCCCGGGGAGCTGTTTTTT. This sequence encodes CAIRGTGILPGELFF.